This TCR beta chain was found in a study of blood T cell repertoires in COVID-19. Study summary: PBMCs, B-cell-depleted T cells, or T cells provided the cDNA or gDNA that made up the material.

This table comes from immunoSEQ multiplex PCR, and its TCRdb copy is limited to in-frame clones, with some not included. This sample has 97,000 or so clones, with roughly 86% found just once. The ends were cut back, 0 bases at V and 5 bases at J, with 3 bases in the middle. The CDR3 contains 11 residues. CDR1 and CDR2 (germline): SGHNT, YYREEE (reference sequence). The gene calls are TRBV5-4 and TRBJ2-7; the D is unclear. The source is a man aged 35 to 55 with active or convalescent COVID-19. The sequenced sample consisted of peripheral blood. This CDR3 reads CASSLDNEQYF. CDR3 sequence (DNA): TGTGCCAGCAGCTTGGATAACGAGCAGTACTTC.